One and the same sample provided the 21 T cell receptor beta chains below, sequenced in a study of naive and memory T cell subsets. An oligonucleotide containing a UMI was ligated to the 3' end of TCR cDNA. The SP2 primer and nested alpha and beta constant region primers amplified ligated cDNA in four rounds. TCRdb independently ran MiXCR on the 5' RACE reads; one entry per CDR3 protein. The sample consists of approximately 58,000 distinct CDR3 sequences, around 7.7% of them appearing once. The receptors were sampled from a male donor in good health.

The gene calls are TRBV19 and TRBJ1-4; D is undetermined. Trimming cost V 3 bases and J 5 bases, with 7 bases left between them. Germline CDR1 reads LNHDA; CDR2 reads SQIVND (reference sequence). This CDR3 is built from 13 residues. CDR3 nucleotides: TGTGCCAGTAGTATCAGCAGAAATGAAAAACTGTTTTTT. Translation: CASSISRNEKLFF. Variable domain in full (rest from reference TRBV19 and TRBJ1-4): DGGITQSPKYLFRKEGQNVTLSCEQNLNHDAMYWYRQDPGQGLRLIYYSQIVNDFQKGDIAEGYSVSREKKESFPLTVTSAQKNPTAFYLCASSISRNEKLFFGSGTQLSVL.

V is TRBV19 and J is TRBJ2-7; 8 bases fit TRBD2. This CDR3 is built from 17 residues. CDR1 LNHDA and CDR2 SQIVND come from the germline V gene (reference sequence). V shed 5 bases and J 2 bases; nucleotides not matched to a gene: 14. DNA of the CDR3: TGTGCCAGTAGTCCCCGTGCTAGCGGGTCCCTACCCTACGAGCAGTACTTC. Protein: CASSPRASGSLPYEQYF.

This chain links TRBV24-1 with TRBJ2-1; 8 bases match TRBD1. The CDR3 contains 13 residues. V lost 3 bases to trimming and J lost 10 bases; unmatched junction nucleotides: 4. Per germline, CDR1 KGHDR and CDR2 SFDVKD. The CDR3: CATSDQGAEEQFF. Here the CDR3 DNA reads TGTGCCACCAGTGATCAGGGGGCAGAGGAGCAGTTCTTC.

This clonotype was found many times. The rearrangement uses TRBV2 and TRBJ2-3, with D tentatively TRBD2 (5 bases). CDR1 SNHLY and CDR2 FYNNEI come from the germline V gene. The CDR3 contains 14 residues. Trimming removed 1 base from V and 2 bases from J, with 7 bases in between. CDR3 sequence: CASSEELDTDTQYF. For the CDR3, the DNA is TGTGCCAGCAGTGAAGAACTAGACACAGATACGCAGTATTTT.

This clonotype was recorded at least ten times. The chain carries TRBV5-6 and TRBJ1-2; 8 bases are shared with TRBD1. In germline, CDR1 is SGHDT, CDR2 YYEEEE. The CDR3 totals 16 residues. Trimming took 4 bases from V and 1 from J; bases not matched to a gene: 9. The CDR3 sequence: CASSTRQGSGNYGYTF. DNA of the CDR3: TGTGCCAGCAGCACGCGACAGGGGTCGGGTAACTATGGCTACACCTTC.

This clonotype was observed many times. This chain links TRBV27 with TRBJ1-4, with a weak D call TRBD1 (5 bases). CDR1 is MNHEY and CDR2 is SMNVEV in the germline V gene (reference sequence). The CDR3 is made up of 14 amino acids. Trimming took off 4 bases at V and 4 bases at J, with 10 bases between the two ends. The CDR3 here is CASSSGPINEKLFF. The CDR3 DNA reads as TGTGCCAGCAGTTCGGGACCGATTAATGAAAAACTGTTTTTT.

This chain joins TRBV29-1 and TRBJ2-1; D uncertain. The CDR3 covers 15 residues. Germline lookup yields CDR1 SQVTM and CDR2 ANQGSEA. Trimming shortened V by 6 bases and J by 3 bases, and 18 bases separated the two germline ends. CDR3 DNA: TGCAGCGTCGGAGTCCTCCGGGTAGACTACAATGAGCAGTTCTTC. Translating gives CSVGVLRVDYNEQFF.

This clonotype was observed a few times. In DNA, the CDR3 is TGTGCCAGTCACCCCGCGGGCCCCGGGACAGCAAACACCGGGGAGCTGTTTTTT. The encoded protein is CASHPAGPGTANTGELFF. V gene TRBV6-1 combines with J gene TRBJ2-2; 7 bases line up with TRBD1. V lost 9 bases and J lost 2; bases outside the gene matches: 18. The germline CDR1 and CDR2 sequences are MNHNS and SASEGT. This CDR3 region has 18 residues.

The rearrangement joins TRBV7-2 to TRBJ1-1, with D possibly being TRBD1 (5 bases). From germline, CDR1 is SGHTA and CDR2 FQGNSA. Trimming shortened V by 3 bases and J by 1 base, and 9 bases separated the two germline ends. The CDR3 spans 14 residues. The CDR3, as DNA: TGTGCCAGCAGCTTCGCCAGGGCGAACACTGAAGCTTTCTTT. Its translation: CASSFARANTEAFF.

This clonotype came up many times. The CDR3: CASSLGTGGSAFF. In DNA, the CDR3 is TGTGCCAGCAGCCTCGGGACAGGGGGCTCAGCTTTCTTT. The chain joins TRBV3-1 to TRBJ1-1; 12 nucleotides match TRBD1. This CDR3 is 13 amino acids long. CDR1 is LGHDT, CDR2 YNNKEL, per germline (reference sequence). V lost 4 bases, J lost 10 bases, and 4 bases stayed unmatched.

The CDR3 DNA reads as TGTGCCAGCAGTCTTGGCCTAGCGGAAGAGACCCAGTACTTC. As protein: CASSLGLAEETQYF. The J gene is TRBJ2-5, the V gene TRBV28; TRBD2 matches 7 bases. With 5 bases clipped from V and 3 bases from J, the junction kept 6 bases outside the gene matches. The CDR3 loop spans 14 amino acids. Germline V CDR1 and CDR2: MDHEN, SYDVKM.

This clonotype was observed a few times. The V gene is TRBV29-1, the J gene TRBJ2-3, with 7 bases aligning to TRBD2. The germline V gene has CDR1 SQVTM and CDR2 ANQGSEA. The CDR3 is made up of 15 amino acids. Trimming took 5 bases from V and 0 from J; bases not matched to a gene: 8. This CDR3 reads CSVQPSGGSTDTQYF. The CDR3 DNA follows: TGCAGCGTTCAACCTTCGGGGGGTAGCACAGATACGCAGTATTTT.

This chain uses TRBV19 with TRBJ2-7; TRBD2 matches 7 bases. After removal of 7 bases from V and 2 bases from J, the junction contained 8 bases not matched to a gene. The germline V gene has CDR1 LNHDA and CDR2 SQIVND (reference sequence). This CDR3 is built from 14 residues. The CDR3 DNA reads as TGTGCCAGTAAGCGGCAGGGAGGGACCTACGAGCAGTACTTC. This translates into CASKRQGGTYEQYF.

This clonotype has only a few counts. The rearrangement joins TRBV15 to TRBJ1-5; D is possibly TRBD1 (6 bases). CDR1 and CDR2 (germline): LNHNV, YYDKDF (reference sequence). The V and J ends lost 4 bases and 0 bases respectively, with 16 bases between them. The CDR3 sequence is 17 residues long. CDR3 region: CATSTNPGQYSNQPQHF. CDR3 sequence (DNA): TGTGCCACCAGCACCAACCCAGGACAGTATAGCAATCAGCCCCAGCATTTT.

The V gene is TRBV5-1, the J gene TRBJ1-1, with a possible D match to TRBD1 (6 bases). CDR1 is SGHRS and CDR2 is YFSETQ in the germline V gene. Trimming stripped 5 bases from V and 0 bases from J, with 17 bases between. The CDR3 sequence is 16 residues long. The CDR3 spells CASRPSPGEVNTEAFF. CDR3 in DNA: TGCGCCAGCAGGCCAAGTCCAGGGGAGGTGAACACTGAAGCTTTCTTT. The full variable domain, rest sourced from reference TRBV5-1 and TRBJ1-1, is KAGVTQTPRYLIKTRGQQVTLSCSPISGHRSVSWYQQTPGQGLQFLFEYFSETQRNKGNFPGRFSGRQFSNSRSEMNVSTLELGDSALYLCASRPSPGEVNTEAFFGQGTRLTVV.

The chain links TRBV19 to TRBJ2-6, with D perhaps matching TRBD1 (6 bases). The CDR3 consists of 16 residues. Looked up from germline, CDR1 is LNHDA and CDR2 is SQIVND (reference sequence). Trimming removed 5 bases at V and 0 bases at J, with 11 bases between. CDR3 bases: TGTGCCAGTAGTCCCAGGACAGCCTCTGGGGCCAACGTCCTGACTTTC. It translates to CASSPRTASGANVLTF.

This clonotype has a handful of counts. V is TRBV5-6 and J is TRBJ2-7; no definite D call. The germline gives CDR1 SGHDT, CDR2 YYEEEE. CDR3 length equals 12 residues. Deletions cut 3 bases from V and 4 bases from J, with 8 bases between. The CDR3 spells CASSSLGYEQYF. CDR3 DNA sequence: TGTGCCAGCAGCTCTTTGGGATACGAGCAGTACTTC.

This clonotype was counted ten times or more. The CDR3 loop is CATALGQGDTGELFF. CDR3 coding DNA: TGTGCCACCGCACTCGGACAGGGGGACACCGGGGAGCTGTTTTTT. The genes are TRBV12-3 or TRBV12-4 and TRBJ2-2; 10 bases are shared with TRBD1. The CDR3 is 15 amino acids. V lost 10 bases, J lost 3 bases, and 8 bases stayed unmatched.

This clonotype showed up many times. The CDR3 protein is CSAKAESTDTQYF. The CDR3 bases are TGCAGTGCGAAGGCAGAAAGCACAGATACGCAGTATTTT. The rearrangement uses TRBV20-1 and TRBJ2-3; unclear D gene. CDR1 DFQATT and CDR2 SNEGSKA come from the germline V gene (reference sequence). Trimming pared 6 bases from V and 0 bases from J, leaving 10 bases between. CDR3 length: 13 amino acids.

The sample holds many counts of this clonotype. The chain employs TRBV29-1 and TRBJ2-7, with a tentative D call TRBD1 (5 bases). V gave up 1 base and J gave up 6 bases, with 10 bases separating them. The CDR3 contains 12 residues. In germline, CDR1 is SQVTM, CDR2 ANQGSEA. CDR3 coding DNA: TGCAGCGTTGAAGTGTCTCAGGGCGAGCAGTACTTC. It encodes CSVEVSQGEQYF.

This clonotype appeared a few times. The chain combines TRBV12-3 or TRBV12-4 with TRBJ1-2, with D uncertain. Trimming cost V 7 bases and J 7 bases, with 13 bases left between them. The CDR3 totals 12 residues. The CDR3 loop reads CASNVMASGYTF. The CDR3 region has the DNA TGTGCCAGCAACGTAATGGCGTCTGGCTACACCTTC.